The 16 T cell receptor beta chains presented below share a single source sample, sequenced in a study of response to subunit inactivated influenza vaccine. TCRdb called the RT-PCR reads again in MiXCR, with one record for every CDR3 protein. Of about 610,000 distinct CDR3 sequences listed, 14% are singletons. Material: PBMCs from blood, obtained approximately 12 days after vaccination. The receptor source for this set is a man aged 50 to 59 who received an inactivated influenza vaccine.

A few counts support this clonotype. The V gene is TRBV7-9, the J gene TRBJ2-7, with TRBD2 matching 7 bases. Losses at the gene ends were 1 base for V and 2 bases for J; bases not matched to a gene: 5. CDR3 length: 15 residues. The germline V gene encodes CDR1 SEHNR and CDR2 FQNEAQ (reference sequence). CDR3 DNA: TGTGCCAGCAGCTTAGTCAGCGGGGAGCCCTACGAGCAGTACTTC. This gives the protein CASSLVSGEPYEQYF.

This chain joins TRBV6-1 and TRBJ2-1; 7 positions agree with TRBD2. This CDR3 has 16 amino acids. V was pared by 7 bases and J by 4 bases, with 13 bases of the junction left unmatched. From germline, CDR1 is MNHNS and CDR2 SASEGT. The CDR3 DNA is TGTGCCAGCACCCCAGATCCTAGCGGCCGTTACAATGAGCAGTTCTTC. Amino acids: CASTPDPSGRYNEQFF.

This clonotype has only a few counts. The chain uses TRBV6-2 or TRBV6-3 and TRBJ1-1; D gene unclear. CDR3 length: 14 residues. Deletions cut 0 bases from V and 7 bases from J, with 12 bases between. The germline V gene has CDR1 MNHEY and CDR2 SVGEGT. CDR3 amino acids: CASSYSNSQFEAFF. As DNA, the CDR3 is TGTGCCAGCAGTTACTCGAACTCACAGTTTGAAGCTTTCTTT.

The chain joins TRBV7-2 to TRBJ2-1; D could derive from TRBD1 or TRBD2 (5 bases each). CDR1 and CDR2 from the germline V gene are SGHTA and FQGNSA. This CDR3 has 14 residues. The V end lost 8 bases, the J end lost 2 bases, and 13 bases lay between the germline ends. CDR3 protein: CASGRDGAYNEQFF. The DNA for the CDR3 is TGTGCCAGCGGCCGGGACGGTGCCTACAATGAGCAGTTCTTC.

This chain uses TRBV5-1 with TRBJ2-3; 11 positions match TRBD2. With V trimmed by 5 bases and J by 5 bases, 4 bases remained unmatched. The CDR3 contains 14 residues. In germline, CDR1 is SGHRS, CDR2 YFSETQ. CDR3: CASRGLADQDTQYF. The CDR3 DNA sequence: TGCGCCAGCAGGGGACTAGCGGACCAAGATACGCAGTATTTT.

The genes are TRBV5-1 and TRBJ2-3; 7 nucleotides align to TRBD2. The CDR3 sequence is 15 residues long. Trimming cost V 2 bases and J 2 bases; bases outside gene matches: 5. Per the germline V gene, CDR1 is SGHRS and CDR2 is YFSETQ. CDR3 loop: CASSFSGSNTDTQYF. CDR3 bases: TGCGCCAGCAGCTTTAGCGGGTCCAACACAGATACGCAGTATTTT.

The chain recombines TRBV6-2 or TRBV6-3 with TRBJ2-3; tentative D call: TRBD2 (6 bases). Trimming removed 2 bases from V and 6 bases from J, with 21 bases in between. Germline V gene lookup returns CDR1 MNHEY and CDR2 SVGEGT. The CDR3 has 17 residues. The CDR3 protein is CASSYTPGGSDEDTQYF. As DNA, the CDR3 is TGTGCCAGCAGTTACACTCCCGGGGGAAGTGATGAGGATACGCAGTATTTT.

The DNA of the CDR3 is TGTGCCAGCAGTTTCTGGGCAGGGGAAGAGACCCAGTACTTC. Encoded protein: CASSFWAGEETQYF. J is TRBJ2-5 and V is TRBV28; possible D gene TRBD1, 6 bases. Germline-derived CDR1 and CDR2 are MDHEN and SYDVKM. There are 14 residues in the CDR3. V was trimmed by 3 bases and J by 3 bases, leaving 11 bases between them.

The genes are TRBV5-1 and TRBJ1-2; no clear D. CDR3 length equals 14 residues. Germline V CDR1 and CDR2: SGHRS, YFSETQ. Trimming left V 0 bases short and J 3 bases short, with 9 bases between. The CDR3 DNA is TGCGCCAGCAGCTTGGCCCCGTCAGACTATGGCTACACCTTC. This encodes CASSLAPSDYGYTF.

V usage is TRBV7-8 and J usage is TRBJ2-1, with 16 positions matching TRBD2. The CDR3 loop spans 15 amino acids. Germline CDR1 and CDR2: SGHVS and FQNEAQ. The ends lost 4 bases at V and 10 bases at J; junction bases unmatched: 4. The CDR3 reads CASSSGLAGGLEQFF. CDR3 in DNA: TGTGCCAGCAGCTCGGGACTAGCGGGAGGGTTAGAGCAGTTCTTC.

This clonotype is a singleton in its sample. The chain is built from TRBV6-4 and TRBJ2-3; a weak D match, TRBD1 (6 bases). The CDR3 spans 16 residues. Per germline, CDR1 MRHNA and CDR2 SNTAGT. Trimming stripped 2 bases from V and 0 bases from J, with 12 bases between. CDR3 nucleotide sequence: TGTGCCAGCAGTGACGGGAGAGGGGGTAGCACAGATACGCAGTATTTT. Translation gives CASSDGRGGSTDTQYF.

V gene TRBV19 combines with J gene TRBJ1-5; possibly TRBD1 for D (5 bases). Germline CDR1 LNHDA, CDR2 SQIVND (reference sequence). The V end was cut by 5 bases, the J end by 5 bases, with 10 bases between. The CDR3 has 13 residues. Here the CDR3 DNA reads TGTGCCAGTAGTTACAGGCTGGATCAGCCCCAGCATTTT. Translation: CASSYRLDQPQHF.

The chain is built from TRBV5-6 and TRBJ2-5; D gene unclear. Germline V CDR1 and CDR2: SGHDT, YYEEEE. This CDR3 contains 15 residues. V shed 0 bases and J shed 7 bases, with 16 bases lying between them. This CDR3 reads CASSLEYMGLGTQYF. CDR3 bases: TGTGCCAGCAGCTTGGAATATATGGGTTTAGGGACCCAGTACTTC.

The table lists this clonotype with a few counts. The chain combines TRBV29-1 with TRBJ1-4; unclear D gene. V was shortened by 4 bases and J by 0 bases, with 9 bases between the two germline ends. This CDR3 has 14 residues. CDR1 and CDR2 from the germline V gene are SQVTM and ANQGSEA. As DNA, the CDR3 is TGCAGCGTTGGGAACCGTGCAACTAATGAAAAACTGTTTTTT. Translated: CSVGNRATNEKLFF. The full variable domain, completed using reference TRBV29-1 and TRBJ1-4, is SAVISQKPSRDICQRGTSLTIQCQVDSQVTMMFWYRQQPGQSLTLIATANQGSEATYESGFVIDKFPISRPNLTFSTLTVSNMSPEDSSIYLCSVGNRATNEKLFFGSGTQLSVL.

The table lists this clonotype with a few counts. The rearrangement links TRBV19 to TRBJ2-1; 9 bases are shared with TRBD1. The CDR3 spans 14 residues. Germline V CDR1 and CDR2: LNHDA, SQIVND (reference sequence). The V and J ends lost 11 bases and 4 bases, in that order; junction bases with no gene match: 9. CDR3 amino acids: CASPPGQGYNEQFF. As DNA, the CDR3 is TGTGCCTCACCGCCGGGACAGGGTTACAATGAGCAGTTCTTC.

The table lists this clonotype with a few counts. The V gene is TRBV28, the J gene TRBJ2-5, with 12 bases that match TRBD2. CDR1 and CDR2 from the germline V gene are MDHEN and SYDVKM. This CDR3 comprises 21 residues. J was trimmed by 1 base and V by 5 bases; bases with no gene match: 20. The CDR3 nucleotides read TGTGCCAGCAGTCCGGGCCTGGAACTAGCGGGAGGTCAAAATACCCAAGAGACCCAGTACTTC. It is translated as CASSPGLELAGGQNTQETQYF.